The TCR beta chain under discussion was sequenced for a study of OX40 agonist ivuxolimab in advanced cancers. Study as a whole: Given to patients was ivuxolimab, an agonistic anti-OX40 (CD134) antibody. Checkpoint inhibitors had been given previously to around 38% of patients.

CDR3 length: 15 residues. V gave up 4 bases and J gave up 0 bases, with 10 bases separating them. Germline-derived CDR1 and CDR2 are SGDLS and YYNGEE. This table comes from immunoSEQ multiplex PCR, and its TCRdb copy is limited to in-frame clones, with some not included. Of tens of thousands of clones listed, 87% are singletons. Notes on this clone: Its cognate antigen is unknown.

Overall study results and limits: The CD4+ and CD8+ T cells in the blood had expanded clonally by week 6 at 0.1 to 3.0 mg/kg.

The chain links TRBV9 to TRBJ1-4; D remains unclear. This clonotype originated in an adult with an advanced solid tumor such as melanoma, head and neck, liver or kidney cancer. The material was CD4+ or CD8+ T cells sorted from blood, obtained in a trial of the OX40 agonist ivuxolimab. DNA for the CDR3: TGTGCCAGCAGCCCGAGGTTAGCAACTAATGAAAAACTGTTTTTT. Translating gives CASSPRLATNEKLFF.